This is a list of T cell receptor beta chains from one sample in a study of T cell responses to AZD1222 COVID-19 vaccine. Profiling relied on immunoSEQ multiplex PCR, and the TCRdb table lists in-frame clones only, not all of them. Of about 120,000 clones in the sample, about nine tenths were seen once. Source: peripheral blood, taken on day 0 of AZD1222 vaccination. The receptors derive from an adult in good health. CDR3s include the opening cysteine and the closing phenylalanine or tryptophan. A D gene is named only where the DNA matches it firmly. Size is omitted from some rows. Given values are once, few, many or a class for expanded clones.

J gene | clone size | CDR3 length | D gene | V gene | CDR3 DNA | CDR3 protein
TRBJ1-2 | . | 13 | TRBD1 | TRBV30 | TGTGCCTGGAAGACAGGGATTAACTATGGCTACACCTTC | CAWKTGINYGYTF
TRBJ2-1 | once | 16 | . | TRBV27 | TGTGCCAGCAAACGGAGGGCGGGGAGCTCCTACAATGAGCAGTTCTTC | CASKRRAGSSYNEQFF
TRBJ2-1 | . | 16 | TRBD2 | TRBV11-3 | TGTGCCAGCAGCTTATCTAGCGGGGGGGGTTACAATGAGCAGTTCTTC | CASSLSSGGGYNEQFF
TRBJ2-7 | . | 13 | . | TRBV6-2/TRBV6-3 | TGTGCCAGCAGTTACCAGCCAGCCTACGAGCAGTACTTC | CASSYQPAYEQYF
TRBJ1-3 | . | 14 | . | TRBV6-5 | TGTGCCAGCAGTTCCACTAGAGCCGGAAACACCATATATTTT | CASSSTRAGNTIYF
TRBJ2-7 | . | 15 | TRBD1 | TRBV4-1 | TGCGCCAGCAGCCAAGTGGGACAGGGGGGTGGAAAGCAGTACTTC | CASSQVGQGGGKQYF
TRBJ2-3 | . | 14 | TRBD2 | TRBV18 | TGTGCCAGCAAAACTAGCGGAAGCACAGATACGCAGTATTTT | CASKTSGSTDTQYF
TRBJ1-5 | . | 15 | TRBD1 | TRBV5-5 | TGTGCCAGCAGCTTGGCGGGACAGGGGTTGTGGCCCCAGCATTTT | CASSLAGQGLWPQHF
TRBJ1-6 | . | 14 | . | TRBV7-9 | TGTGCCAGCAGCTTATCGCAGGGACAAGGACCCCTCCACTTT | CASSLSQGQGPLHF
TRBJ1-1 | . | 13 | TRBD1 | TRBV30 | TGTGCCTGGAGCGCCAGGGGGGACACTGAAGCTTTCTTT | CAWSARGDTEAFF
TRBJ1-2 | . | 15 | . | TRBV4-1 | TGCGCCAGCAGCCTAGACGACAGCCAATACTATGGCTACACCTTC | CASSLDDSQYYGYTF
TRBJ2-7 | . | 11 | . | TRBV5-1 | TGCGCCAGCAGCTTTGGTGGCGAGCAGTACTTC | CASSFGGEQYF
TRBJ1-1 | . | 16 | . | TRBV18 | TGTGCCAGCTCACGTGTTATCAGGGTTCAGGGCACTGAAGCTTTCTTT | CASSRVIRVQGTEAFF
TRBJ2-1 | . | 15 | . | TRBV18 | TGTGCCAGCTCACCACCTCTACAGGGCTGGGATGAGCAGTTCTTC | CASSPPLQGWDEQFF
TRBJ1-1 | . | 17 | . | TRBV18 | TGTGCCAGCTCACCTTCTTTTAACAGGGTGTCAGTCGCTGAAGCTTTCTTT | CASSPSFNRVSVAEAFF
TRBJ2-1 | few | 15 | TRBD2 | TRBV6-4 | TGTGCCAGCAGCCTACTAGCGGGGGACTACAATGAGCAGTTCTTC | CASSLLAGDYNEQFF
TRBJ2-7 | . | 15 | TRBD2 | TRBV3-1/TRBV3-2 | TGTGCCAGCAGCTCACAGGGACTAGCTTCGTACGAGCAGTACTTC | CASSSQGLASYEQYF
TRBJ1-5 | . | 11 | . | TRBV2 | TGTGCCAGCAGTATCAGTCAGCCCCAGCATTTT | CASSISQPQHF
TRBJ1-1 | . | 16 | . | TRBV30 | TGTGCCTGGAGTTTCGGTGGGGGGGGATATAGCACTGAAGCTTTCTTT | CAWSFGGGGYSTEAFF
TRBJ1-4 | once | 15 | . | TRBV30 | TGTGCCTGGAGTGTACTCGGGGGGAAAATGGAAAAACTGTTTTTT | CAWSVLGGKMEKLFF
TRBJ2-2 | . | 15 | TRBD1 | TRBV5-5 | TGTGCCAGCAGCTTTGGGACAGGAAACACCGGGGAGCTGTTTTTT | CASSFGTGNTGELFF
TRBJ1-2 | few | 14 | TRBD1 | TRBV29-1 | TGCAGCGCTCACCCGGGACAGTCTAACTATGGCTACACCTTC | CSAHPGQSNYGYTF
TRBJ1-1 | . | 12 | . | TRBV2 | TGTGCCAGCACGAGGTTGAACACTGAAGCTTTCTTT | CASTRLNTEAFF
TRBJ1-5 | . | 19 | . | TRBV5-1 | TGCGCCAGCAGTATACCGGGGGCGCGCGATAATAGTTGCAATCAGCCCCAGCATTTT | CASSIPGARDNSCNQPQHF
TRBJ1-2 | . | 14 | . | TRBV4-2 | TGTGCCAGCAGCCAAGATTGGAGCCCGGGAGGCTACACCTTC | CASSQDWSPGGYTF
TRBJ2-3 | . | 17 | . | TRBV19 | TGTGCCAGTAGTATTCGTCCCGGGGCGGGGCTCACAGATACGCAGTATTTT | CASSIRPGAGLTDTQYF
TRBJ1-1 | . | 13 | . | TRBV7-9 | TGTGCCAGCAGTCGGGGTCGCGACACTGAAGCTTTCTTT | CASSRGRDTEAFF
TRBJ2-2 | . | 16 | . | TRBV5-4 | TGTGCCAGCAGCTTGGGAGGCTCCGCGAACACCGGGGAGCTGTTTTTT | CASSLGGSANTGELFF
TRBJ1-2 | . | 16 | . | TRBV12-5 | TGTGCTAGTGGTTTGACACGGGACCCTCAAGGCTATGGCTACACCTTC | CASGLTRDPQGYGYTF
TRBJ1-4 | . | 19 | . | TRBV3-1/TRBV3-2 | TGTGCCAGCAGCCAACTGGTCGGCAGGACGGAGGTGGCTAATGAAAAACTGTTTTTT | CASSQLVGRTEVANEKLFF
TRBJ1-2 | once | 16 | . | TRBV2 | TGTGCCAGCAGGGGGTGGTCCTATATGCGGGCTTATGGCTACACCTTC | CASRGWSYMRAYGYTF
TRBJ1-1 | . | 13 | . | TRBV6-5 | TGTGCCAGCAGCCCAGGGCTTTACACTGAAGCTTTCTTT | CASSPGLYTEAFF
TRBJ1-2 | . | 12 | . | TRBV12-3/TRBV12-4 | TGTGCCAGCAGTTTAGGGGGGGGTGGCTACACCTTC | CASSLGGGGYTF
TRBJ1-5 | . | 12 | . | TRBV2 | TGTGCCAGCAGTCCAGGGCTTCAGCCCCAGCATTTT | CASSPGLQPQHF
TRBJ1-6 | . | 15 | . | TRBV24-1 | TGTGCCACCAGTGGTCTCCAAGGGGCTAATTCACCCCTCCACTTT | CATSGLQGANSPLHF
TRBJ2-7 | . | 15 | . | TRBV21-1 | TGTGCCAGCAGCAAACCCCGGACGGGTGTGAACGAGCAGTACTTC | CASSKPRTGVNEQYF
TRBJ2-5 | . | 11 | . | TRBV6-5 | TGTGCCACCCTTAGGGGAGAGACCCAGTACTTC | CATLRGETQYF
TRBJ2-3 | . | 15 | . | TRBV5-1 | TGCGCCAGCAGCTTGGTGGCTAACCCCACAGATACGCAGTATTTT | CASSLVANPTDTQYF
TRBJ1-1 | . | 13 | TRBD1 | TRBV24-1 | TGTGCCACCAGTGATCGACAGGGTACTGAAGCTTTCTTT | CATSDRQGTEAFF
TRBJ1-4 | . | 18 | . | TRBV6-1 | TGTGCCAGCAGTGCCCCAGGGTCGACGGCGTACAGAAATGAAAAACTGTTTTTT | CASSAPGSTAYRNEKLFF
TRBJ1-4 | . | 14 | . | TRBV6-5 | TGTGCCAGCAGTTTCTTGCTTACTAATGAAAAACTGTTTTTT | CASSFLLTNEKLFF
TRBJ2-2 | once | 14 | . | TRBV10-3 | TGTGCCATCACGATGGGGGCGAACACCGGGGAGCTGTTTTTT | CAITMGANTGELFF
TRBJ1-2 | . | 14 | . | TRBV6-1 | TGTGCCAGCAGTGAACGAAGAGCTAACTATGGCTACACCTTC | CASSERRANYGYTF
TRBJ1-4 | . | 18 | TRBD1 | TRBV15 | TGTGCCACCAGCAGAGCCCGGGGGTCGGGGACAGGGGATGAAAAACTGTTTTTT | CATSRARGSGTGDEKLFF
TRBJ2-2 | . | 15 | . | TRBV18 | TGTGCCAGCTCACCACCTAACAGGGAAACCGGGGAGCTGTTTTTT | CASSPPNRETGELFF
TRBJ1-1 | . | 13 | . | TRBV7-7 | TGTGCTAGCAGCTACCTATTTGGGACTGAAGCTTTCTTT | CASSYLFGTEAFF
TRBJ2-1 | . | 16 | TRBD2 | TRBV3-1/TRBV3-2 | TGTGTCAGCAGCCAAGGTCTGGCGGGGGTATACAATGAGCAGTTCTTC | CVSSQGLAGVYNEQFF
TRBJ1-6 | . | 16 | . | TRBV30 | TGTGCCTGGAGTGTTAATCCGTCGGGTAGGGATTCACCCCTCCACTTT | CAWSVNPSGRDSPLHF
TRBJ2-1 | . | 11 | . | TRBV12-3/TRBV12-4 | TGTGCCAGCAGTCCTAGTCATGAGCAGTTCTTC | CASSPSHEQFF
TRBJ2-1 | few | 16 | . | TRBV4-3 | TGCGCCAGCAGCCAAGATCTTCAGGGTTACTACAATGAGCAGTTCTTC | CASSQDLQGYYNEQFF
TRBJ1-5 | once | 13 | . | TRBV7-3 | TGTGCCAGCAGCCCGAGCCTCGATCAGCCCCAGCATTTT | CASSPSLDQPQHF
TRBJ1-6 | . | 19 | . | TRBV4-3 | TGCGCCAGCAGCCAAGAATACGGGGGTAGAGGATCCTATAATTCACCCCTCCACTTT | CASSQEYGGRGSYNSPLHF
TRBJ1-5 | . | 14 | . | TRBV7-9 | TGTGCCAGCAGCTCGAGCGGCCGCAATCAGCCCCAGCATTTT | CASSSSGRNQPQHF
TRBJ1-2 | . | 10 | . | TRBV12-5 | TGTGCTAGTGAGGCAAACGGCTACACCTTC | CASEANGYTF
TRBJ1-5 | . | 17 | TRBD1 | TRBV15 | TGTGCCACCAGCAGGGGAATGACAGGGGTGAGAAATCAGCCCCAGCATTTT | CATSRGMTGVRNQPQHF